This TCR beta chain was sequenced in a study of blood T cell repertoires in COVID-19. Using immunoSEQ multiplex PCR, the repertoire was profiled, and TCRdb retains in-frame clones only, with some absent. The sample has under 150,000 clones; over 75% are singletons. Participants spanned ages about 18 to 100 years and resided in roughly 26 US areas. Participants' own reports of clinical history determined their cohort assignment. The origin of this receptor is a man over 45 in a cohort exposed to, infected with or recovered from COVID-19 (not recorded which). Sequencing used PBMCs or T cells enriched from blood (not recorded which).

The CDR3, as DNA: TGTGCCAGCAGTCCCCGTGCGGCCTCCTACGAGCAGTACTTC. Its translation is CASSPRAASYEQYF. This rearrangement joins TRBV27 to TRBJ2-7; D remains ambiguous. Germline values: CDR1 MNHEY, CDR2 SMNVEV (reference sequence). There are 14 residues in the CDR3. The V end was cut by 5 bases, the J end by 0 bases, with 11 bases between.